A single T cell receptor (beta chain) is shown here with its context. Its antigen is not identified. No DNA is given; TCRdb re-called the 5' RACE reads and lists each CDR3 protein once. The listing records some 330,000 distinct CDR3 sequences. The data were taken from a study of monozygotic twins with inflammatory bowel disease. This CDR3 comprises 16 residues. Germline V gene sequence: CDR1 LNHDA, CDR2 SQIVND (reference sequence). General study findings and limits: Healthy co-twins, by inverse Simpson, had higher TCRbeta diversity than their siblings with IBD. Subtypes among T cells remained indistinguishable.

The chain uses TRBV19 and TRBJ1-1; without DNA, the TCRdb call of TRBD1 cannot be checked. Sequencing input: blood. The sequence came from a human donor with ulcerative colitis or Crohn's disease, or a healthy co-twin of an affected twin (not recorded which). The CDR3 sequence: CASSIFRGRMNTEAFF.